Detailed here is one T cell receptor (beta chain). TCRdb re-called the 5' RACE reads with MiXCR, one entry per CDR3 protein. The data contain a few hundred thousand distinct CDR3 sequences, around 21% of them singletons. This entry belongs to a study of T-cell memory formation after mild COVID-19. The sample was PBMCs or a T cell subset sorted from them (not recorded which). The sequence was obtained from an adult woman who had mild COVID-19 (a few samples of this study predate the infection). Cell type and time point are not known.

CDR3 coding DNA: TGCGCCAGCAGCTCGGGACTAGCGGTCCACTACAATGAGCAGTTCTTC. Encoded protein: CASSSGLAVHYNEQFF. V gene TRBV5-1 combines with J gene TRBJ2-1; 11 bases fit TRBD2. This CDR3 comprises 16 residues. V gave up 3 bases and J gave up 3 bases; unmatched junction bases: 5. Germline loops: CDR1 SGHRS, CDR2 YFSETQ.